This TCR beta chain was retrieved from a study of blood T cell repertoires in COVID-19. Study summary: COVID-19 samples, acute and convalescent, were from the United States, Italy and Spain. T cells, B-cell-depleted T cells, or PBMCs provided the cDNA or gDNA that served as material.

CDR3 length equals 17 residues. The J segment lost 4 bases and the V segment lost 3 bases, leaving 12 bases of the junction unmatched. CDR1 and CDR2 from the germline V gene are SGHRS and YFSETQ. Authors' processing steps: Estimation of nucleated cell counts was performed using reference gene primer amplification. Libraries were prepared by immunoSEQ multiplex PCR; TCRdb keeps only in-frame clonotypes and omits some of them. V, J and clone size derive from that table, while D and trimming were established from the DNA sequence. Of 150,000 to 200,000 clones detected, approximately 85% appear once; the ten largest clones hold approximately 11%.

The chain recombines TRBV5-1 with TRBJ2-4; 8 bases map to TRBD2. The clonotype comes from a man aged 60 to 75 with active or convalescent COVID-19. Input material: peripheral blood. The CDR3 sequence is CASSSIPLAGRKNIQYF. Written as DNA, the CDR3 is TGCGCCAGCAGCTCTATTCCTCTAGCGGGTCGGAAAAACATTCAGTACTTC.